This entry features one TCR beta chain sequence. This clone is termed medium-sized (0.01 to 0.1%). Its antigen remains undetermined. Per-base qualities were not stored, and no clone one base away is much larger. Patients with autoimmune disease history or receiving systemic immunosuppression were excluded from the trial. Peripheral blood for TCR sequencing was drawn from every dose cohort at baseline, at cycle 4 day 1 and at cycle 7 day 1. Samples came from an open-label, multicenter, first-in-human phase I dose-escalation trial of ivuxolimab. Adults with locally advanced or metastatic melanoma, renal cell, hepatocellular, or head and neck squamous cell carcinoma were enrolled in the trial. Before TCR sequencing, CD4+ T cells and CD8+ T cells were sorted from peripheral blood as separate populations. These data originate in a study of OX40 agonist ivuxolimab in advanced cancers. About the study as a whole: The costimulatory receptor OX40 (CD134) was targeted by ivuxolimab, a fully human IgG2 agonistic monoclonal antibody. Partial responses occurred in three dose-escalation patients: two with cutaneous melanoma and one with hepatocellular carcinoma. The monotherapy dose-escalation portion (N of about 50 patients) of the phase I ivuxolimab trial is reported in the paper. Patients were allowed to have had prior anti-PD-1, anti-PD-L1 or anti-CTLA-4 therapy, and less than 45% of the dose-escalation patients had previously received checkpoint inhibitors. Among the roughly 52 dose-escalation patients, some 20 had hepatocellular carcinoma, approximately 15 melanoma, 9 renal cell carcinoma and 9 head and neck cancer. Intravenous ivuxolimab was administered to patients every 2 weeks at six dose levels: 0.01, 0.1, 0.3, 1.5, 3 and 10 mg/kg. The purpose of peripheral TCRbeta sequencing was to test whether ivuxolimab changed TCR sequence diversity and led to clonal T-cell expansion. In the dose-escalation cohort, more than 80% of patients were male, and the mean age was 60 years with a range of about 20 to 80.

For sequencing of the TCRbeta CDR3 region, genomic DNA was extracted from the sorted cells. The immunoSEQ Assay was used for sequencing of TCRbeta CDR3 regions. Entries here come from immuneACCESS through TCRdb and include only in-frame sequences with V and J called. Some clones fail to appear in such tables; in the studies checked, an unresolved V gene covers under half of the shortfall, and the cause of the remainder is unknown. In this sample the table shows about 63,000 clones, about four fifths of which occur a single time. Approximately 1% of the sample comes from the top ten. V drops 5 bases and J drops 0 bases, leaving 11 bases in between. CDR3 length: 15 amino acids, cysteine to phenylalanine. Just the 45-base CDR3 DNA is kept, in frame starting at base 1. As encoded in the germline V gene, CDR1 is LGHNT while CDR2 is FRNRAP. What the authors observed across the whole study: On average, CD8+ T cells showed more expanded clones than CD4+ T cells after ivuxolimab. At doses of 0.1 to 3.0 mg/kg, clonal expansion of both CD4+ and CD8+ T cells in blood was seen between baseline and week 6. Low levels of normalized T-cell clonal expansion were also seen in some patients who did not respond. Which antigens the clonally expanded peripheral T cells were specific for was not determined. In the 0.1-3.0 mg/kg groups, partial responders had among the lowest normalized peripheral clonal expansion, particularly in CD8+ T cells.

The material was CD4+ or CD8+ T cells sorted from blood, obtained in a trial of the OX40 agonist ivuxolimab. The source is an adult with an advanced solid tumor such as melanoma, head and neck, liver or kidney cancer. The rearrangement combines TRBV12-5 with TRBJ1-3, with a tentative D gene TRBD1 over 6 matching bases. The sequence in DNA is TGTGCTAGTGGTCCGGGACACAACTCTGGAAACACCATATATTTT. Its protein is CASGPGHNSGNTIYF.